These 15 T cell receptor beta chains were sequenced from one sample in a study of regulatory T cells in long-lasting Graves disease (dated by TCRdb to the early 2020s). The sample's time point label, decoded: persistent/refractory GD, antithyroid drugs over 5 years with positive TRAb. For both TCR sequencing and RNA sequencing, RNA was extracted from PBMCs in TRIzol. Libraries were made using multiplex PCR. The sequencer listed for this sample is Illumina HiSeq 4000. CDR3 regions were amplified by Arm-PCR with iRepertoire HTBI primers to construct TCR beta libraries. Using fastp trimming at Q25 and MiXCR clonotype assembly, TCRdb reanalyzed the public sequencing data and kept in-frame beta chains. Merged by CDR3 protein, the rows form single entries marked with the most common genes and DNA. A total of approximately 470,000 distinct CDR3 sequences appear in this sample, about 20% of them only once. 7.8% of the sample is taken by the ten largest.

The sample was peripheral blood mononuclear cells (PBMCs), taken when the disease was refractory, from a patient treated with antithyroid drugs. The receptors were gathered from a female donor with Graves disease.

This chain uses TRBV2 with TRBJ2-1; 7 bases line up with TRBD2. This CDR3 has 15 residues. The germline gives CDR1 SNHLY, CDR2 FYNNEI. The V segment lost 6 bases and the J segment 6 bases; nucleotides outside the gene matches: 11. Here the CDR3 reads CASSLSGAPSNEQFF. CDR3 nucleotides: TGTGCCAGCAGCTTGAGCGGGGCGCCTTCCAATGAGCAGTTCTTC.

V is TRBV6-1 and J is TRBJ1-2, with TRBD1 matching 9 bases. V lost 6 bases and J lost 6; bases outside the gene matches: 8. Germline values: CDR1 MNHNS, CDR2 SASEGT. The CDR3 runs 14 residues. The DNA of the CDR3 is TGTGCCAGCAGCCAATGGACAGGGGACGATGGCTACACCTTC. This sequence encodes CASSQWTGDDGYTF.

This rearrangement joins TRBV7-9 to TRBJ2-3; D gene ambiguous. This CDR3 has 18 residues. Trimming removed 2 bases from V and 0 bases from J, with 18 bases in between. Germline V gene sequence: CDR1 SEHNR, CDR2 FQNEAQ (reference sequence). The CDR3 sequence: CASSLNIGAKWSTDTQYF. The CDR3 DNA follows: TGTGCCAGCAGCTTAAATATTGGCGCCAAGTGGAGCACAGATACGCAGTATTTT.

There are a few counts of this clonotype. CDR3 nucleotide sequence: TGTGCCACCAGTGATAGGGCTAGCGGCTCCTACGAGCAGTACTTC. This translates into CATSDRASGSYEQYF. The rearrangement joins TRBV24-1 to TRBJ2-7; 7 nucleotides match TRBD2. Trimming at V came to 3 bases and at J to 0 bases, leaving 4 bases not matched to a gene. Germline loops: CDR1 KGHDR, CDR2 SFDVKD. This CDR3 spans 15 amino acids.

In its sample, this clonotype was seen many times. V is TRBV11-2 and J is TRBJ1-1, with D possibly matching TRBD1 (5 bases). Germline loops: CDR1 SGHAT, CDR2 FQNNGV. This CDR3 spans 13 amino acids. The V gene lost 5 bases and the J gene lost 1 base, with 8 bases spanning the gap. The DNA of the CDR3 is TGTGCCAGCAGCAGGACACCGAACACTGAAGCTTTCTTT. Amino acids: CASSRTPNTEAFF.

The chain links TRBV19 to TRBJ1-5, with D possibly TRBD1 on 6 matching bases. This CDR3 is 17 amino acids long. The germline CDR1 and CDR2 sequences are LNHDA and SQIVND (reference sequence). The V end was cut by 4 bases, the J end by 1 base, with 17 bases between. CDR3 loop: CASSTQQGLGSNQPQHF. The CDR3 DNA reads as TGTGCCAGTAGTACACAACAGGGTTTGGGGAGCAATCAGCCCCAGCATTTT.

This clonotype was observed at least ten times. The chain uses TRBV7-9 and TRBJ2-7, with D possibly being TRBD2 (5 bases). There are 14 residues in the CDR3. V lost 5 bases and J 0 bases, leaving 11 bases between the germline ends. Germline CDR1 is SEHNR and CDR2 is FQNEAQ (reference sequence). The CDR3 loop reads CASSVSSSSYEQYF. As DNA, the CDR3 is TGTGCCAGCAGCGTATCTAGCAGCTCCTACGAGCAGTACTTC.

The V and J genes are TRBV29-1 and TRBJ2-7; the D gene is possibly TRBD2 (5 bases). Germline values: CDR1 SQVTM, CDR2 ANQGSEA. This CDR3 has 13 amino acids. CDR3 in amino acids: CTFSAGVTGEQYF. CDR3 in DNA: TGCACCTTCTCCGCCGGGGTTACGGGCGAGCAGTACTTC.

This clonotype was counted between two and nine times. The gene calls are TRBV6-1 and TRBJ2-7, with D perhaps assigned TRBD1 or TRBD2 (6 bases each). The CDR3 spans 17 residues. Between the trimmed V and J ends, which lost 9 bases and 4 bases, there was a span of 28 bases. CDR1 is MNHNS and CDR2 is SASEGT in the germline V gene. In DNA form, the CDR3 reads TGTGCCAGTACTATCAATGGAGGGGGTTTCCACGCTTACGAGCAGTACTTC. Translating it yields CASTINGGGFHAYEQYF.

This clonotype was observed many times. The chain recombines TRBV28 with TRBJ1-1, with D possibly matching TRBD1 (5 bases). Germline assignment: CDR1 MDHEN and CDR2 SYDVKM. V lost 5 bases and J lost 0, with 10 bases in between. The CDR3 runs 14 residues. CDR3 DNA: TGTGCCAGCAGTCCTCGACAGATGAACACTGAAGCTTTCTTT. It encodes CASSPRQMNTEAFF.

This clonotype turned up a few times. Since a much larger clone is just one base distant, this may be a read error. The chain joins TRBV28 to TRBJ2-7; D ambiguous. CDR1 and CDR2 from the germline V gene are MDHEN and SYDVKM. CDR3 length equals 12 residues. The CDR3 reads CAGSLSLYEQYF. DNA for the CDR3: TGTGCCGGCAGTTTAAGCCTTTACGAGCAGTACTTC.

The chain combines TRBV20-1 with TRBJ1-2, with D perhaps matching TRBD1 (5 bases). Trimming removed 0 bases at V and 7 bases at J, with 12 bases between. Germline V gene sequence: CDR1 DFQATT, CDR2 SNEGSKA (reference sequence). The CDR3 totals 13 residues. Here the CDR3 DNA reads TGCAGTGCTAGAGACAGGGAAATAGGTGGCTACACCTTC. Amino acid sequence: CSARDREIGGYTF.

This clonotype was picked up a small number of times. The chain employs TRBV7-6 and TRBJ2-7; possible D gene TRBD2, 5 bases. From germline, CDR1 is SGHVS and CDR2 FNYEAQ. The V end lost 5 bases, the J end lost 6 bases, and 14 bases lay between the germline ends. The CDR3 spans 13 residues. The DNA of the CDR3 is TGTGCCAGCAGCCTGGCCGGGAACTCCGAGCAGTACTTC. It yields the protein CASSLAGNSEQYF.

The V and J genes are TRBV5-5 and TRBJ2-7; 10 bases map to TRBD1. Trimming at V came to 6 bases and at J to 2 bases, leaving 8 bases not matched to a gene. The CDR3 has 15 amino acids. Per germline, CDR1 SGHKS and CDR2 YYEKEE (reference sequence). CDR3 sequence (DNA): TGTGCCAGCATCCCCAGGGGGACAGGGGCCTACGAGCAGTACTTC. This sequence encodes CASIPRGTGAYEQYF.

This clonotype has ten or more counts. V is TRBV15 and J is TRBJ2-2; a weak D match, TRBD2 (7 bases). Germline V gene data show CDR1 as LNHNV and CDR2 as YYDKDF (reference sequence). The V end was cut by 3 bases, the J end by 7 bases, with 18 bases between. The CDR3 spans 16 residues. The CDR3 DNA sequence: TGTGCCACCAGCAGGCCCCGGGGGGCAGTCAGCGGGGAGCTGTTTTTT. Amino acid sequence: CATSRPRGAVSGELFF.